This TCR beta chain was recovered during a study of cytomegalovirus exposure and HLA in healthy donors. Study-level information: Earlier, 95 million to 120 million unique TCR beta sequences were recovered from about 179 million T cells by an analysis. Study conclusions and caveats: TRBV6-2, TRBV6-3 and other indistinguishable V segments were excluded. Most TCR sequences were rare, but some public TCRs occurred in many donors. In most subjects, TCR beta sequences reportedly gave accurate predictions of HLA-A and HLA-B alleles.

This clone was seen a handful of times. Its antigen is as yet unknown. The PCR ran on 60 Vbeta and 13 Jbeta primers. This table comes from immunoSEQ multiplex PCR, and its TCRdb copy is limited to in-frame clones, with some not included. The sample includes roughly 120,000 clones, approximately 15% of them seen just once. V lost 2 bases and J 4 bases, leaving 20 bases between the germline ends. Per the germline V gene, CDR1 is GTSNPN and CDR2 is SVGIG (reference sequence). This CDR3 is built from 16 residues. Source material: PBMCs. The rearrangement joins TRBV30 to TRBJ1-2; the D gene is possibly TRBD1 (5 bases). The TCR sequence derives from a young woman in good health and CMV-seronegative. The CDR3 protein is CAWSTSGGSDGYGYTF. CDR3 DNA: TGTGCCTGGAGTACCTCTGGGGGGTCCGATGGCTATGGCTACACCTTC.